The next 25 T cell receptor beta chains were all read from a single sample in a study of blood T cell repertoires in COVID-19. TCRdb keeps only in-frame clones here, not all; method: immunoSEQ multiplex PCR. The sample gives some 190,000 clones, 75% to 90% of which show up once; 6.5% to 10% is in the top ten. Sequencing used peripheral blood. The origin of the receptors is a woman aged 60 to 75 with acute or convalescent COVID-19.

The CDR3 protein is CASSLGGRGNTIYF. In nucleotides, the CDR3 is TGTGCCAGCAGTTTGGGGGGGCGAGGAAACACCATATATTTT. The rearrangement links TRBV27 to TRBJ1-3; D might be TRBD1 (6 bases). Germline V CDR1 and CDR2: MNHEY, SMNVEV (reference sequence). The V end lost 3 bases, the J end lost 4 bases, and 10 bases lay between the germline ends. This CDR3 spans 14 amino acids.

This clone appeared a single time. The chain employs TRBV5-1 and TRBJ2-1; 7 nucleotides match TRBD2. Germline CDR1 is SGHRS and CDR2 is YFSETQ. V was pared by 4 bases and J by 5 bases, with 9 bases of the junction left unmatched. This CDR3 region has 15 residues. As DNA, the CDR3 is TGCGCCAGCAGCCCGGGGGGACTGACCGACAATGAGCAGTTCTTC. Translated, it gives CASSPGGLTDNEQFF.

V and J are TRBV19 and TRBJ1-5; 8 nucleotides line up with TRBD1. The V gene end was trimmed by 5 bases and the J gene end by 2 bases; junction bases not matched to a gene: 2. Per germline, CDR1 LNHDA and CDR2 SQIVND (reference sequence). CDR3 length: 14 residues. Written as DNA, the CDR3 is TGTGCCAGTAGTCAACAGGGGGGCAATCAGCCCCAGCATTTT. This sequence encodes CASSQQGGNQPQHF.

This clone was observed a handful of times. The V gene is TRBV6-6, the J gene TRBJ1-1; maybe TRBD1 (6 bases). Germline values: CDR1 MNHNY, CDR2 SVGAGI (reference sequence). This CDR3 has 12 amino acids. V lost 7 bases to trimming and J lost 10 bases, with 16 bases between them. CDR3 protein: CASTLREGGAFF. The CDR3 bases are TGTGCCAGCACTCTACGGGAAGGGGGAGCTTTCTTT.

This CDR3 is CSATNLDTQYF. CDR3 sequence (DNA): TGCAGTGCTACTAACTTGGATACGCAGTATTTT. The chain is built from TRBV20-1 and TRBJ2-3, with unresolved D. The CDR3 totals 11 residues. Germline V lookup: CDR1 DFQATT, CDR2 SNEGSKA (reference sequence). Between the trimmed V and J ends, which lost 4 bases and 6 bases, there was a span of 8 bases.

This clone has only one observation. The genes are TRBV25-1 and TRBJ1-4; tentative D call: TRBD1 (6 bases). V gave up 1 base and J gave up 7 bases, with 16 bases separating them. There are 16 residues in the CDR3. Germline loops: CDR1 MGHDK, CDR2 SYGVNS. Here the CDR3 reads CASSEWGGAGSEKLFF. CDR3 sequence (DNA): TGTGCCAGCAGTGAATGGGGGGGCGCTGGGAGTGAAAAACTGTTTTTT.

This CDR3 is CASSKGATNTEAFF. CDR3 coding DNA: TGTGCCAGTAGCAAGGGGGCAACGAACACTGAAGCTTTCTTT. The chain links TRBV19 to TRBJ1-1; 7 bases map to TRBD1. This CDR3 is built from 14 residues. V dropped 6 bases and J dropped 1; count of bases not matched to a gene: 5. Germline V gives CDR1 LNHDA, CDR2 SQIVND (reference sequence).

A word on this clone: Sequence at one end of the junction differs from germline and may be a read error. The V gene is TRBV3-1 (or the pseudogene TRBV3-2), the J gene TRBJ2-5; 11 nucleotides match TRBD2. This CDR3 is 17 amino acids long. Germline CDR1 reads LGHDT; CDR2 reads YNNKEL (reference sequence). The CDR3 DNA follows: TGTGCCAGCAGCCCCGAATCCGGGACTAGCGGCCAAGGGACCCAGTACTTC. Its protein is CASSPESGTSGQGTQYF.

The V gene is TRBV29-1, the J gene TRBJ1-2; 11 bases are shared with TRBD1. Trimming at V came to 5 bases and at J to 4 bases, leaving 3 bases not matched to a gene. Germline V gives CDR1 SQVTM, CDR2 ANQGSEA. The CDR3 length is 13 residues. CDR3 in amino acids: CSVSGQGVYGYTF. The CDR3 nucleotides are TGCAGCGTTTCGGGACAGGGGGTCTATGGCTACACCTTC.

The chain combines TRBV2 with TRBJ1-1, with 10 bases matching TRBD1. V dropped 11 bases and J dropped 1; count of bases not matched to a gene: 1. The CDR3 is made up of 12 amino acids. Looked up from germline, CDR1 is SNHLY and CDR2 is FYNNEI. The CDR3 coding sequence is TGTGCCGGACAGGGGGAGAACACTGAAGCTTTCTTT. This sequence encodes CAGQGENTEAFF.

This clone is a singleton in its sample. The V call is TRBV3-1 (or the pseudogene TRBV3-2), the J call TRBJ1-2; 9 nucleotides align to TRBD1. After removal of 4 bases from V and 8 bases from J, the junction contained 5 bases not matched to a gene. The germline V gene encodes CDR1 LGHDT and CDR2 YNNKEL (reference sequence). The CDR3 consists of 13 residues. Here the CDR3 DNA reads TGTGCCAGCAGCCCCGGACAGGGGATGGGCTACACCTTC. Protein product: CASSPGQGMGYTF.

This clone came up a few times. The chain links TRBV2 to TRBJ1-5, with D possibly being TRBD1 (6 bases). The CDR3 has 15 residues. Germline CDR1 and CDR2: SNHLY and FYNNEI. V was pared by 6 bases and J by 0 bases, with 12 bases between. CDR3 coding DNA: TGTGCCAGCAGCGCTGACAGGTATAGCAATCAGCCCCAGCATTTT. This gives the protein CASSADRYSNQPQHF.

The chain employs TRBV7-2 and TRBJ1-1, with D possibly matching TRBD1 (5 bases). The CDR3 length is 14 residues. V was cut by 6 bases and J by 2 bases, with 13 bases left in between. Germline V gene lookup returns CDR1 SGHTA and CDR2 FQGNSA. The CDR3 sequence is CASSFRGRNTEAFF. CDR3 DNA sequence: TGTGCCAGCAGTTTCCGGGGGAGAAACACTGAAGCTTTCTTT. Using reference TRBV7-2 and TRBJ1-1 for the parts outside the CDR3, the full variable domain is GAGVSQSPSNKVTEKGKDVELRCDPISGHTALYWYRQSLGQGLEFLIYFQGNSAPDKSGLPSDRFSAERTGGSVSTLTIQRTQQEDSAVYLCASSFRGRNTEAFFGQGTRLTVV.

The chain combines TRBV4-1 with TRBJ1-2, with TRBD1 identical over 7 bases. The CDR3 runs to 14 residues. The germline V gene encodes CDR1 MGHRA and CDR2 YSYEKL. The J segment lost 4 bases and the V segment lost 0 bases, leaving 2 bases of the junction unmatched. CDR3: CASSQDRDSYGYTF. As DNA, the CDR3 is TGCGCCAGCAGCCAAGATCGGGACAGCTATGGCTACACCTTC.

The chain combines TRBV14 with TRBJ1-1; TRBD1 is a possible D gene (6 bases). The V and J ends lost 3 bases and 4 bases respectively, with 21 bases between them. This CDR3 spans 17 amino acids. Germline V gene data show CDR1 as SGHDN and CDR2 as FVKESK. CDR3 sequence (DNA): TGTGCCAGCAGCCAGCTTGTGGACAGCCGCGTCGTCACTGAAGCTTTCTTT. This translates into CASSQLVDSRVVTEAFF.

The rearrangement joins TRBV3-1 (or the pseudogene TRBV3-2) to TRBJ2-1; 8 nucleotides line up with TRBD2. The J segment lost 2 bases and the V segment lost 6 bases, leaving 0 bases of the junction unmatched. The length of the CDR3 is 13 residues. CDR1 is LGHDT and CDR2 is YNNKEL in the germline V gene (reference sequence). CDR3 sequence (DNA): TGTGCCAGCAGGCGGGGGGCCTACAATGAGCAGTTCTTC. The encoded protein is CASRRGAYNEQFF.

This chain joins TRBV6-1 and TRBJ2-2; 9 nucleotides align to TRBD1. In germline, CDR1 is MNHNS, CDR2 SASEGT. The CDR3 is made up of 17 amino acids. V was pared by 4 bases and J by 1 base, with 7 bases of the junction left unmatched. CDR3 loop: CASSGPKGQGNTGELFF. CDR3 DNA: TGTGCCAGCAGTGGACCTAAGGGACAGGGGAACACCGGGGAGCTGTTTTTT.

CDR3 DNA: TGTGCCAGCAGTTGGACTAGCGGCCCCTACGAGCAGTACTTC. It specifies CASSWTSGPYEQYF. The chain has TRBV27 and TRBJ2-7; the match to TRBD2 covers 10 bases. Unmatched junction bases numbered 2, after V lost 4 bases and J lost 2 bases. Germline CDR1 MNHEY, CDR2 SMNVEV (reference sequence). The CDR3 runs 14 residues.

The genes are TRBV4-1 and TRBJ2-3; 8 bases align to TRBD2. Losses at the gene ends were 2 bases for V and 4 bases for J; bases not matched to a gene: 8. The CDR3 extends over 16 amino acids. CDR1 is MGHRA and CDR2 is YSYEKL in the germline V gene. CDR3 DNA sequence: TGCGCCAGCAGCCAAACCACTAGCGGAGGCGCAGATACGCAGTATTTT. Residues: CASSQTTSGGADTQYF.

The V gene is TRBV16, the J gene TRBJ2-3; 10 positions match TRBD2. The CDR3 totals 16 residues. The germline gives CDR1 KGHSY, CDR2 FQNENV. V was pared by 6 bases and J by 0 bases, with 6 bases of the junction left unmatched. CDR3 region: CASSQGLAASTDTQYF. Written as DNA, the CDR3 is TGTGCCAGCAGTCAAGGACTAGCGGCTAGCACAGATACGCAGTATTTT.

CDR3 loop: CASSQDRLAGPDTQYF. In DNA form, the CDR3 reads TGTGCCAGCAGCCAAGATAGGCTAGCGGGACCCGATACGCAGTATTTT. The chain employs TRBV3-1 (or the pseudogene TRBV3-2) and TRBJ2-3, with 9 bases matching TRBD2. This CDR3 has 16 amino acids. J was trimmed by 6 bases and V by 0 bases; bases with no gene match: 7. Germline V CDR1 and CDR2: LGHDT, YNNKEL (reference sequence).

The gene calls are TRBV2 and TRBJ2-3; 10 bases are a match to TRBD2. The CDR3 spans 16 residues. Germline V gene sequence: CDR1 SNHLY, CDR2 FYNNEI. V shed 1 base, J shed 4 bases, and the junction held 5 bases outside the gene matches. Here the CDR3 reads CASSEGLAGSPDTQYF. The CDR3 DNA reads as TGTGCCAGCAGTGAAGGACTAGCGGGTAGCCCAGATACGCAGTATTTT.

This clone was counted between two and nine times. At one of its ends the junction is not consistent with the germline gene, which may arise from a read error. The chain has TRBV7-9 and TRBJ2-7; TRBD2 agrees at 10 bases. CDR3 length equals 17 residues. CDR1 and CDR2 from the germline V gene are SEHNR and FQNEAQ (reference sequence). CDR3 bases: TGTGCCAGCAACTTATCACCTAGCGGGAGAGCTCTCTACGAGCAGTACTTC. Translation: CASNLSPSGRALYEQYF.

The J gene is TRBJ1-1, the V gene TRBV24-1; 12 bases are shared with TRBD1. V shed 2 bases and J 1 base; nucleotides not matched to a gene: 7. This CDR3 is 18 amino acids long. The germline CDR1 and CDR2 sequences are KGHDR and SFDVKD. The CDR3 DNA reads TGTGCCACCAGTGATTCCTCCGGGACAGGGGGCCAGAACACTGAAGCTTTCTTT. This codes for CATSDSSGTGGQNTEAFF.

The chain joins TRBV19 to TRBJ1-1, with D maybe TRBD1 (5 bases). With 5 bases removed from V and 5 bases from J, the gap between germline ends came to 15 bases. The CDR3 totals 14 residues. Germline values: CDR1 LNHDA, CDR2 SQIVND (reference sequence). Here the CDR3 reads CASSDGTAGTEAFF. The DNA for the CDR3 is TGTGCCAGTAGTGACGGGACTGCTGGGACTGAAGCTTTCTTT.